This TCR beta chain appears in the sequencing data of a study of cytomegalovirus exposure and HLA in healthy donors. Overall study: There were 90 million to 140 million unique TCR beta sequences, drawn from some 180 million T cells, in an earlier analysis.

Study-wide points: Later analysis identified a missense DCLRE1C variant that was linked to TCR beta V- and J-gene trimming. In vitro confirmation showed three CMV-associated chains to be CMV antigen specific.

Only a few counts were recorded for this clone. The antigen is not known. PCR involved 60 Vbeta and 13 Jbeta primers. Sequenced by immunoSEQ multiplex PCR; TCRdb stores in-frame clones only, minus some. The sample lists around 150,000 clones; 72% were seen once. The sample consisted of PBMCs. This receptor was taken from a man aged 40-50 years in good health and CMV-seronegative.

The CDR3, as DNA: TGTGCCAGCAGTTTAGGCAGTACGAACTATGGCTACACCTTC. It specifies CASSLGSTNYGYTF. V is TRBV27 and J is TRBJ1-2; the D is unclear. From germline, CDR1 is MNHEY and CDR2 SMNVEV (reference sequence). V lost 2 bases to trimming and J lost 2 bases, with 9 bases between them. This CDR3 region has 14 residues.